This T cell receptor (beta chain) was sequenced for a study of blood T cell repertoires in COVID-19. At the level of the study: The samples span acute and convalescent COVID-19 from the United States, Italy and Spain.

Authors' analysis steps: Researchers report that nucleated cell counts were estimated from reference gene primer amplification. Assay: immunoSEQ multiplex PCR; the TCRdb copy retains only in-frame clones and omits some. V and J calls and clone size are as listed in that table; D and trimming were resolved from the DNA. The table has a few hundred thousand clones, 84% seen once. There are 13 residues in the CDR3. The germline V gene has CDR1 MNHEY and CDR2 SMNVEV (reference sequence). With 8 bases clipped from V and 4 bases from J, the junction kept 3 bases outside the gene matches. Individuals drawn from about two dozen US areas were about 18 to 95 years old. Two consecutive negative NP/OP PCR tests, clearance, or resolved symptoms defined Cohort 3 recovery.

This chain links TRBV27 with TRBJ1-3; 9 nucleotides line up with TRBD1. Sequenced input: PBMCs or T cells enriched from blood (not recorded which). This sequence was found in a woman between 35 and 50 years old who had recovered from COVID-19. CDR3 coding DNA: TGTGCCAGCCGCGGGACAGGGGGAAACACCATATATTTT. Residues: CASRGTGGNTIYF.